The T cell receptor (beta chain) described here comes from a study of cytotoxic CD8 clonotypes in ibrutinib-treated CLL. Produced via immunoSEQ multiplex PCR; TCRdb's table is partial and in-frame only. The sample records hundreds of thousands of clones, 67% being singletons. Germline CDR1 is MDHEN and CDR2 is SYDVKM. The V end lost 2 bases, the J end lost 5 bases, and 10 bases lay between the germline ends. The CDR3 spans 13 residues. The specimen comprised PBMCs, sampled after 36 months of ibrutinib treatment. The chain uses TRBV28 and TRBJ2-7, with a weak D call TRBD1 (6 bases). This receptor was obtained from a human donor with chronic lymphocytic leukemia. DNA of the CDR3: TGTGCCAGCAGTTTACGGCCAGGGGACGAGCAGTACTTC. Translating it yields CASSLRPGDEQYF.